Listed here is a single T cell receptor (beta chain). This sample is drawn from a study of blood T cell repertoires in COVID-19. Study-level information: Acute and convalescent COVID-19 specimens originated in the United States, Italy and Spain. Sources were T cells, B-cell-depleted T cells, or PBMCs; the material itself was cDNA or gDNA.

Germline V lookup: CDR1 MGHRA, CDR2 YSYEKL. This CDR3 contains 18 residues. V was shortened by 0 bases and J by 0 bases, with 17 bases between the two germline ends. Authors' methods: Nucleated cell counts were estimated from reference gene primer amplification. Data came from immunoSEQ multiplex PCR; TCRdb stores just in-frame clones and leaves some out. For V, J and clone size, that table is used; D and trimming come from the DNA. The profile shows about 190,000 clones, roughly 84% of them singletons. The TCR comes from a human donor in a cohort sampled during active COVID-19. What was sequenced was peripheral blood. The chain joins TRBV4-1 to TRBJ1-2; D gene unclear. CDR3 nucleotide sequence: TGCGCCAGCAGCCAAGATGGGTACCGTCCCGGGACTAACTATGGCTACACCTTC. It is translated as CASSQDGYRPGTNYGYTF.